Detailed here is one T cell receptor beta chain. Its antigen is not identified. This sample stems from a study of PD-1 blockade in classical Hodgkin lymphoma. Study-wide results and caveats: Researchers reported that CD4+ TCR diversity, though not CD8+, rose significantly by C4D1. Reports indicated that newly diagnosed patients had lower baseline TCR diversity than healthy donors did. The diversity seen at baseline in complete responders resembled that of newly diagnosed patients. Individuals initiating nivolumab under 1 year after ASCT were excluded.

V lost 4 bases and J 5 bases, leaving 17 bases between the germline ends. The CDR3 runs to 15 residues. Germline V gene data show CDR1 as SGDLS and CDR2 as YYNGEE. Sequencing was performed with immunoSEQ multiplex PCR; in TCRdb, only in-frame clones are kept and a portion is missing. The repertoire has approximately 52,000 clones, around 86% of them found once; the top ten carry roughly 7%. Time point here: cycle 4 day 1 (C4D1), after around six weeks of nivolumab. No patient escaped relapse after autologous stem cell transplantation, and brentuximab vedotin exposure varied. Sequenced material: peripheral blood mononuclear cells (PBMCs), taken before the fourth cycle of nivolumab. The genes are TRBV9 and TRBJ2-3; D perhaps matches TRBD1 (5 bases). The receptor was isolated from a human donor with classical Hodgkin lymphoma. CDR3 nucleotide sequence: TGTGCCAGCAGCCTCCTGGCAGGGTCTTTAGATACGCAGTATTTT. Residues: CASSLLAGSLDTQYF.